The 6 T cell receptor beta chains listed next were all sequenced from one sample in a study of blood T cell repertoires in COVID-19. Some clones are missing from TCRdb's copy, which holds only in-frame ones; the method was immunoSEQ multiplex PCR. The sample holds fewer than 350,000 clones; around 90% are singletons and the top ten take 9.4%. The source material was peripheral blood. The receptors were gathered from a young man with active or convalescent COVID-19.

The chain combines TRBV11-2 with TRBJ2-1, with D maybe TRBD2 (5 bases). The CDR3 has 13 amino acids. Germline V gene data show CDR1 as SGHAT and CDR2 as FQNNGV. The V end lost 3 bases, the J end lost 7 bases, and 10 bases lay between the germline ends. The DNA of the CDR3 is TGTGCCAGCAGCTTCGGGGATGGGAATGAGCAGTTCTTC. Translating it yields CASSFGDGNEQFF.

This clone was detected once. The chain joins TRBV5-4 to TRBJ1-2; D not certain. This CDR3 has 13 residues. Trimming pared 6 bases from V and 4 bases from J, leaving 13 bases between. The germline CDR1 and CDR2 sequences are SGHNT and YYREEE (reference sequence). The CDR3 sequence: CASNRAGSYGYTF. As DNA, the CDR3 is TGTGCCAGCAACCGAGCCGGTTCCTATGGCTACACCTTC.

The chain uses TRBV7-7 and TRBJ2-1; 7 bases map to TRBD1. The V gene's germline CDR1 is SSHAT and CDR2 FNYEAQ (reference sequence). Unmatched junction bases numbered 5, after V lost 1 base and J lost 2 bases. This CDR3 region has 16 residues. The CDR3 here is CASSLDGTDTYNEQFF. DNA for the CDR3: TGTGCCAGCAGCTTAGATGGGACAGATACCTACAATGAGCAGTTCTTC.

CDR3 sequence (DNA): TGTGCCAGCAGCTTAGAAGCGCGTACGCAGTATTTT. As protein: CASSLEARTQYF. V and J are TRBV7-2 and TRBJ2-3; D unclear. In germline, CDR1 is SGHTA, CDR2 FQGNSA. Trimming took 1 base from V and 8 from J, leaving 7 bases between them. The CDR3 extends over 12 amino acids.

The chain joins TRBV7-9 to TRBJ2-7; D might be TRBD1 (5 bases). The CDR3 extends over 15 amino acids. V gave up 5 bases and J gave up 5 bases, with 19 bases separating them. Germline loops: CDR1 SEHNR, CDR2 FQNEAQ (reference sequence). In nucleotides, the CDR3 is TGTGCCAGCAGCCCGGTTCTGCCAGGGAAGGACGAGCAGTACTTC. Amino acids: CASSPVLPGKDEQYF.

The chain links TRBV27 to TRBJ2-3, with 7 bases fitting TRBD2. This CDR3 contains 15 residues. V was clipped by 1 base and J by 4 bases; unmatched bases: 5. Germline V gene lookup returns CDR1 MNHEY and CDR2 SMNVEV (reference sequence). CDR3 residues: CASSLLGGVPDTQYF. For the CDR3, the DNA is TGTGCCAGCAGTTTATTGGGGGGGGTGCCAGATACGCAGTATTTT.